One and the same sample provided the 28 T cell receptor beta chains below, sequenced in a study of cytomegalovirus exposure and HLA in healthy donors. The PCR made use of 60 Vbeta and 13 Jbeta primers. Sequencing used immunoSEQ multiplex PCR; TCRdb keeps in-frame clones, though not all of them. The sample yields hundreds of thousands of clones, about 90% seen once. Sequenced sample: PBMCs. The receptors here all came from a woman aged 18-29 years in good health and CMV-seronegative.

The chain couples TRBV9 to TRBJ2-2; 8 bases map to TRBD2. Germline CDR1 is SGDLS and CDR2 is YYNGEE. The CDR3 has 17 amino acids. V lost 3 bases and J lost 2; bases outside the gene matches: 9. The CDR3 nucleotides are TGTGCCAGCAGCGATCGGTCCGCGGGGGGAAACACCGGGGAGCTGTTTTTT. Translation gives CASSDRSAGGNTGELFF.

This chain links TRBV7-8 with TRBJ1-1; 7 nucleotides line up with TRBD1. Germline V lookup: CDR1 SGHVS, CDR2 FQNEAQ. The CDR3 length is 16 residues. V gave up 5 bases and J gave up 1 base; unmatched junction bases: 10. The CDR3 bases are TGTGCCAGCAGCCTTACACCCGGACAGGCGAACACTGAAGCTTTCTTT. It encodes CASSLTPGQANTEAFF.

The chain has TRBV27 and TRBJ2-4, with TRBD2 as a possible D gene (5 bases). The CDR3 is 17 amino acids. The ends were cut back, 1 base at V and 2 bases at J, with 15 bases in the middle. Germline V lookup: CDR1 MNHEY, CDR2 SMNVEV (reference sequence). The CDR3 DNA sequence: TGTGCCAGCAGTTTATTGGCGGGCGGAGAGTCCAAAAACATTCAGTACTTC. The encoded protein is CASSLLAGGESKNIQYF.

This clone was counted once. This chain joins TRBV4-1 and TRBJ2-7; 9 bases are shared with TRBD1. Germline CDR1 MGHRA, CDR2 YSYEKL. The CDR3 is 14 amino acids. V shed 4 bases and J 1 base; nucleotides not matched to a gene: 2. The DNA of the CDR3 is TGCGCCAGCAGCCCGGGACAGGGATCCTACGAGCAGTACTTC. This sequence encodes CASSPGQGSYEQYF.

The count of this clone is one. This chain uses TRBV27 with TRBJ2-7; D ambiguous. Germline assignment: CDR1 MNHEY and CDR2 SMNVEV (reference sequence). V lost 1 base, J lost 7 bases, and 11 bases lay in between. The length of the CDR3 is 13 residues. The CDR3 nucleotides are TGTGCCAGCAGTTTATACAAAGACACGGAGCAGTACTTC. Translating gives CASSLYKDTEQYF.

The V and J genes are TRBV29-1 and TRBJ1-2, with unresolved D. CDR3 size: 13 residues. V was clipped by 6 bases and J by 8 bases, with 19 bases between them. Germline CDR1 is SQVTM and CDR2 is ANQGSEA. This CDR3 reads CSVDTPEEAGYTF. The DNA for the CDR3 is TGCAGCGTCGATACCCCCGAGGAGGCGGGCTACACCTTC.

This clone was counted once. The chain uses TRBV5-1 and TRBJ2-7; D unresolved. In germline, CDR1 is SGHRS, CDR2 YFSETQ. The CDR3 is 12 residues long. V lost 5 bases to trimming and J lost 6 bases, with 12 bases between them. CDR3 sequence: CASRNSPIEQYF. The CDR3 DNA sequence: TGCGCCAGCAGGAACAGTCCTATCGAGCAGTACTTC.

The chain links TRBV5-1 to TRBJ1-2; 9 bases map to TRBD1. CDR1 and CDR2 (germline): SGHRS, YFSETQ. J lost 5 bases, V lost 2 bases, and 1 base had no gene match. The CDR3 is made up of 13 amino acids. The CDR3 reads CASSFDRGYGYTF. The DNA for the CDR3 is TGCGCCAGCAGCTTCGACAGGGGGTATGGCTACACCTTC. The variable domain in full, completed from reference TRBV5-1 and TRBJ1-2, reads KAGVTQTPRYLIKTRGQQVTLSCSPISGHRSVSWYQQTPGQGLQFLFEYFSETQRNKGNFPGRFSGRQFSNSRSEMNVSTLELGDSALYLCASSFDRGYGYTFGSGTRLTVV.

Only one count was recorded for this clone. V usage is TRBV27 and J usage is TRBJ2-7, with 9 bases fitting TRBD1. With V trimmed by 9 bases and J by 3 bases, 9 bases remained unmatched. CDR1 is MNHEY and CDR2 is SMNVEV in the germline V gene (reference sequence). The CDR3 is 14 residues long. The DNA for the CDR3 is TGTGCCAGTGCTGTGGGACAGGGCTACTACGAGCAGTACTTC. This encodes CASAVGQGYYEQYF.

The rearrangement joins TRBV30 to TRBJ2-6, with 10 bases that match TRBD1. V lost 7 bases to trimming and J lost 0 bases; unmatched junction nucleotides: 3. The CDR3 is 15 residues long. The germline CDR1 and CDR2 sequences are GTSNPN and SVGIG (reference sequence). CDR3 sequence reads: CAYRTGGSGANVLTF. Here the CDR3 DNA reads TGTGCCTACCGGACAGGGGGCTCTGGGGCCAACGTCCTGACTTTC.

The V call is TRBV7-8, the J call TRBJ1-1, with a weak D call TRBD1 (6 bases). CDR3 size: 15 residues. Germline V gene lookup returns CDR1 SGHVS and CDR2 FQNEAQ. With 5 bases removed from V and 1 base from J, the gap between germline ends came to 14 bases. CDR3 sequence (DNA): TGTGCCAGCAGCAACGGCGGACAGACGAACACTGAAGCTTTCTTT. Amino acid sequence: CASSNGGQTNTEAFF.

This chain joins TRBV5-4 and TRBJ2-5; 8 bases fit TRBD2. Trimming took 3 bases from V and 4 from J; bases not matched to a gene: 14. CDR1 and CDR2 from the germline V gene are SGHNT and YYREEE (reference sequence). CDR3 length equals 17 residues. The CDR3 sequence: CASSSRAGTSDPETQYF. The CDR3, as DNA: TGTGCCAGCAGCTCTAGAGCCGGGACTAGTGACCCAGAGACCCAGTACTTC.

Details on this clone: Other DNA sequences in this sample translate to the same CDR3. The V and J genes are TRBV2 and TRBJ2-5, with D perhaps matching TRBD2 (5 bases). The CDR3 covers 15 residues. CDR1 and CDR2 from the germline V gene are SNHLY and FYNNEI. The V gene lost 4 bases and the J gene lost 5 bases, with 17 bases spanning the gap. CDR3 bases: TGTGCCAGCAGTGGGCCTAGCCGAAGCCAGGAGACCCAGTACTTC. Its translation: CASSGPSRSQETQYF.

CDR3 sequence: CASSLDRSAGGTDTQYF. CDR3 nucleotide sequence: TGTGCCAGCAGCTTAGATCGATCGGCAGGGGGGACAGATACGCAGTATTTT. The chain carries TRBV11-3 and TRBJ2-3; possibly TRBD1 for D (7 bases). Germline V gene sequence: CDR1 SGHNT, CDR2 YENEEA. This CDR3 is built from 17 residues. V was cut by 0 bases and J by 3 bases, with 16 bases left in between.

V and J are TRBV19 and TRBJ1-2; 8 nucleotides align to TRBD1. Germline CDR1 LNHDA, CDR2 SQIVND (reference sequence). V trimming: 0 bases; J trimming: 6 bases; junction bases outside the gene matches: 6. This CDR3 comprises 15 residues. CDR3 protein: CASSIDLDRGHGYTF. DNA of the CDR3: TGTGCCAGTAGTATAGATCTCGACAGGGGACATGGCTACACCTTC.

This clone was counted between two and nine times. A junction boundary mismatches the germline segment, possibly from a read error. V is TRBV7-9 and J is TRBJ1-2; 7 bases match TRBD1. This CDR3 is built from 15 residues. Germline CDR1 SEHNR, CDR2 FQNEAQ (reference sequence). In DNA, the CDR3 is TGTTCCAGCAGCCTCGGGACAGTCTCTAACTATGGCTACACCTTC. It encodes CSSSLGTVSNYGYTF.

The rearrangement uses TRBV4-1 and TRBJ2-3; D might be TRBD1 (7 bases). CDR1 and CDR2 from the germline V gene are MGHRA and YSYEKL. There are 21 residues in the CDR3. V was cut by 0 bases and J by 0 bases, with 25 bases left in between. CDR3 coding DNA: TGCGCCAGCAGCCAAGATTCGGCCAGGGGGGCGATGTGGGTCAGCACAGATACGCAGTATTTT. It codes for CASSQDSARGAMWVSTDTQYF.

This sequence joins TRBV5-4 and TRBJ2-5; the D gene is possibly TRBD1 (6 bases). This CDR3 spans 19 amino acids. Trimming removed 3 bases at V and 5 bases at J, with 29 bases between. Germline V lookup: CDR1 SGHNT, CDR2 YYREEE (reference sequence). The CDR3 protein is CASSSSNYPTGLSSETQYF. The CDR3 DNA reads TGTGCCAGCAGCTCGTCGAACTATCCCACAGGGTTGTCATCGGAGACCCAGTACTTC.

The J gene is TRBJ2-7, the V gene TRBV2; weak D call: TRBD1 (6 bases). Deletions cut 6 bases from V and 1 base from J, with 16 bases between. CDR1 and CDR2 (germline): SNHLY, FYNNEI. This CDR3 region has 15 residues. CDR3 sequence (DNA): TGTGCCAGCAGGTGGGGGACAACAACTTCCTACGAGCAGTACTTC. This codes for CASRWGTTTSYEQYF.

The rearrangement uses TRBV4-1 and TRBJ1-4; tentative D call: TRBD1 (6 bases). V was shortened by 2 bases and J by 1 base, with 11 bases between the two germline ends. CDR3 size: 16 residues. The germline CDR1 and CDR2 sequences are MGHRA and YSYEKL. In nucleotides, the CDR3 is TGCGCCAGCAGCCAACCGCTCAGGGGAACTAATGAAAAACTGTTTTTT. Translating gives CASSQPLRGTNEKLFF.

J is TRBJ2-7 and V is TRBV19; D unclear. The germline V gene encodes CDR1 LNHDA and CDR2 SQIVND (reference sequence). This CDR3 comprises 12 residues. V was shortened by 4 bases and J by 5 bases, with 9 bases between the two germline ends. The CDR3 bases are TGTGCCAGTAGTACGGGTCCTAACGAGCAGTACTTC. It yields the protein CASSTGPNEQYF. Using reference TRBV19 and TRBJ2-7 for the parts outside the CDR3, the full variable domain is DGGITQSPKYLFRKEGQNVTLSCEQNLNHDAMYWYRQDPGQGLRLIYYSQIVNDFQKGDIAEGYSVSREKKESFPLTVTSAQKNPTAFYLCASSTGPNEQYFGPGTRLTVT.

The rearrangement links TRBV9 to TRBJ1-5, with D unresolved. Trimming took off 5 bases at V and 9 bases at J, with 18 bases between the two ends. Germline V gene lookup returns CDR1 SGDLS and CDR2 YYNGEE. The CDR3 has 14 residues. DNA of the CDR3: TGTGCCAGCAGTGCGGTGATGACCGGCGGGCCCCAGCATTTT. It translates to CASSAVMTGGPQHF.

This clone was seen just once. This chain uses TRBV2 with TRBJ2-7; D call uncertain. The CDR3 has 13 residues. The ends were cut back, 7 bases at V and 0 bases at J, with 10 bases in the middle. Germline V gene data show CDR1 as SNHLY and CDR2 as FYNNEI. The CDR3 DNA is TGTGCCAGCACGGTCCTAATCTCCTACGAGCAGTACTTC. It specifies CASTVLISYEQYF.

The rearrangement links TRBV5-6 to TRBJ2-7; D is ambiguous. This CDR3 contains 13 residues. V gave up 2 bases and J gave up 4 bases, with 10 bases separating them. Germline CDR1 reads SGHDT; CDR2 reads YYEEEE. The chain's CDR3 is CASSLVTVYEQYF. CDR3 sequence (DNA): TGTGCCAGCAGCTTAGTAACTGTTTACGAGCAGTACTTC.

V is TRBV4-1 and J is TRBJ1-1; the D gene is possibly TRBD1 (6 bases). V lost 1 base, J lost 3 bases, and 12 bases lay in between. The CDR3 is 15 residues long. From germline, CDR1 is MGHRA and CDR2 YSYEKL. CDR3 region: CASSQVTGRDTEAFF. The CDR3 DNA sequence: TGCGCCAGCAGCCAAGTAACAGGGAGGGACACTGAAGCTTTCTTT.

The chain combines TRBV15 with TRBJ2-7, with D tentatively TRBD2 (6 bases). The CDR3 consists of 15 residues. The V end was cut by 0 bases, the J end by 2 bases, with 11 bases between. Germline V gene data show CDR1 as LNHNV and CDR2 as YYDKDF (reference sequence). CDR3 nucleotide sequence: TGTGCCACCAGCAGAGATGGCGGGGTCCCCTACGAGCAGTACTTC. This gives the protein CATSRDGGVPYEQYF.

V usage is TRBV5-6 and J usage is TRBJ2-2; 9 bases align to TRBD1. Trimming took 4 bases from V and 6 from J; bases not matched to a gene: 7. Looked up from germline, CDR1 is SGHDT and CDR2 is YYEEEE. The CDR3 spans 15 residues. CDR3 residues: CASSPGTGLAGELFF. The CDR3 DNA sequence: TGTGCCAGCAGCCCCGGGACAGGGCTGGCCGGGGAGCTGTTTTTT.

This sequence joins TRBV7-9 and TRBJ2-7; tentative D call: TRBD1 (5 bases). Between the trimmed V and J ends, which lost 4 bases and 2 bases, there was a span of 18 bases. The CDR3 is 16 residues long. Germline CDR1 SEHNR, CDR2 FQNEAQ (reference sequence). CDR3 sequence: CASSSRISTGAYEQYF. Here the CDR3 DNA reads TGTGCCAGCAGCTCACGTATTTCAACAGGCGCCTACGAGCAGTACTTC.